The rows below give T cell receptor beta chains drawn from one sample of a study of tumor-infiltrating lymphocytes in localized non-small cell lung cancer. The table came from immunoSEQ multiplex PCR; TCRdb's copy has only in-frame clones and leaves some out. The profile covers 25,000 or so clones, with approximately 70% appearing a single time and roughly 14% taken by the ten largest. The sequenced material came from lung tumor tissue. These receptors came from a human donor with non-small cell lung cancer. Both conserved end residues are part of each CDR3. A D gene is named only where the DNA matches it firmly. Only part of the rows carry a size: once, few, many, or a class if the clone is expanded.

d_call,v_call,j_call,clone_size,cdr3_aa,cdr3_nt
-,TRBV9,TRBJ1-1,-,CASSVLASDTEAFF,TGTGCCAGCAGCGTTCTTGCTTCGGACACTGAAGCTTTCTTT
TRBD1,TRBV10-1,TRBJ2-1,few,CASSEGGQVPDEQFF,TGCGCCAGCAGTGAGGGGGGACAGGTACCAGATGAGCAGTTCTTC
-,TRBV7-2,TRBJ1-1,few,CASSLGGFEAFF,TGTGCCAGCAGCTTAGGTGGTTTTGAAGCTTTCTTT
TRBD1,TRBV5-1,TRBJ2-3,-,CASSWTGGSTDTQYF,TGCGCCAGCAGCTGGACAGGGGGCAGCACAGATACGCAGTATTTT
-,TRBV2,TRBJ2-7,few,CASKDSSFSYEQYF,TGTGCCAGCAAGGACAGCTCCTTCTCCTACGAGCAGTACTTC
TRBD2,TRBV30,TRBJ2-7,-,CAWSRLAGGDEQYF,TGTGCCTGGAGCCGGTTAGCGGGAGGTGACGAGCAGTACTTC
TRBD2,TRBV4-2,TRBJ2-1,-,CASSQHPDSGRAFNEQFF,TGTGCCAGCAGCCAACACCCGGATAGCGGGAGGGCCTTCAATGAGCAGTTCTTC
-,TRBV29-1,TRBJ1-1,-,CSVEGKALNTEAFF,TGCAGCGTTGAGGGTAAGGCTTTGAACACTGAAGCTTTCTTT
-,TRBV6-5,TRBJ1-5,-,CASSPQFNSNQPQHF,TGTGCCAGCAGTCCGCAGTTCAATAGCAATCAGCCCCAGCATTTT
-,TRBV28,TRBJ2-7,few,CASSFLGGDLYEQYF,TGTGCCAGCAGTTTCCTCGGGGGAGACCTCTACGAGCAGTACTTC
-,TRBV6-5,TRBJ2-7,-,CASSYSEPTYEQYF,TGTGCCAGCAGTTACTCGGAACCAACCTACGAGCAGTACTTC
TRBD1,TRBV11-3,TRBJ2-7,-,CASSPGQGVFSYEQYF,TGTGCCAGCAGCCCCGGGCAGGGGGTCTTTAGTTACGAGCAGTACTTC
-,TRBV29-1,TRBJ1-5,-,CSVRFGGGDQPQHF,TGCAGCGTCCGTTTTGGGGGGGGTGATCAGCCCCAGCATTTT
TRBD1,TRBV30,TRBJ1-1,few,CAWSVPTGLSGAFF,TGTGCCTGGAGTGTCCCGACAGGGTTGAGCGGAGCTTTCTTT
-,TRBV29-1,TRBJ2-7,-,CRARVAQYF,TGCAGGGCCCGGGTGGCGCAGTACTTC
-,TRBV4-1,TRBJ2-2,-,CASSPSERNTGELFF,TGCGCCAGCAGCCCAAGTGAGCGGAACACCGGGGAGCTGTTTTTT
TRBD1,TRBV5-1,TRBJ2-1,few,CASSGPGTGGMNEQFF,TGCGCCAGCAGCGGGCCCGGGACAGGGGGCATGAATGAGCAGTTCTTC
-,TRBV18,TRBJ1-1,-,CASSPAGLEAFF,TGTGCCAGCTCACCTGCAGGGCTGGAGGCTTTCTTT
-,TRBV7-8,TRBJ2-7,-,CASSLVQGHSYEQYF,TGTGCCAGCAGCTTAGTCCAGGGTCACTCCTACGAGCAGTACTTC
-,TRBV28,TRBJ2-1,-,CASSSGTPDNEQFF,TGTGCCAGCAGTTCGGGGACCCCAGACAATGAGCAGTTCTTC
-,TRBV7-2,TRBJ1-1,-,CASSFSESSGTEAFF,TGTGCCAGCAGCTTTTCAGAATCCAGTGGGACTGAAGCTTTCTTT
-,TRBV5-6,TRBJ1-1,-,CASSLTPRGTEAFF,TGTGCCAGCAGCTTGACCCCCCGGGGAACTGAAGCTTTCTTT
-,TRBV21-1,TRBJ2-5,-,CASSKGDRDCETQYF,TGTGCCAGCAGCAAAGGGGACAGGGATTGTGAGACCCAGTACTTC
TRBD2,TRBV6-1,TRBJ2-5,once,CATRLAGLETQYF,TGTGCCACGAGACTAGCGGGCTTGGAGACCCAGTACTTC
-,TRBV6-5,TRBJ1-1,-,CASSYQGATQAFF,TGTGCCAGCAGTTATCAGGGCGCCACGCAAGCTTTCTTT
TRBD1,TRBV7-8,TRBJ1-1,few,CASSSKIPRQGETEAFF,TGTGCCAGCAGCTCAAAAATCCCACGACAGGGTGAGACTGAAGCTTTCTTT
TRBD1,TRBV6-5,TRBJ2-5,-,CASSRGQVGTQYF,TGTGCCAGCAGCCGTGGACAGGTCGGGACCCAGTACTTC
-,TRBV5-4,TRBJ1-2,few,CASSLQGKMGGYTF,TGTGCCAGCAGCCTGCAGGGGAAAATGGGCGGCTACACCTTC
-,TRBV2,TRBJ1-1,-,CASMTQGKNTEAFF,TGTGCCAGCATGACACAGGGAAAGAACACTGAAGCTTTCTTT
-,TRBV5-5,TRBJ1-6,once,CASSVIDNSPLHF,TGTGCCAGCAGCGTAATAGATAATTCACCCCTCCACTTT
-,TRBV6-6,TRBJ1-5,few,CASTRQAGQPQHF,TGTGCCAGCACTAGACAGGCGGGGCAGCCCCAGCATTTT
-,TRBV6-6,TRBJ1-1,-,CASSYGFMNTEAFF,TGTGCCAGCAGTTACGGGTTCATGAACACTGAAGCTTTCTTT
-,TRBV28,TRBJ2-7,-,CASTPGWGSYEQYF,TGTGCCAGCACCCCTGGTTGGGGCTCCTACGAGCAGTACTTC
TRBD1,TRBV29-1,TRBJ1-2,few,CSVWDRSGASYTF,TGCAGCGTTTGGGACAGGAGCGGCGCGTCCTACACCTTC
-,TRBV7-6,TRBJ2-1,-,CASSLGDPSYNEQFF,TGTGCCAGCAGCTTAGGGGACCCCTCCTACAATGAGCAGTTCTTC
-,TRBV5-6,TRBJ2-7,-,CASMGEGREKGDHEQYF,TGTGCCAGCATGGGGGAGGGGCGGGAGAAGGGGGACCACGAGCAGTACTTC
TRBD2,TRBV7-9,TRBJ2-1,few,CASSLGVAGGQSEQFF,TGTGCCAGCAGCTTGGGGGTAGCGGGCGGGCAAAGTGAGCAGTTCTTC
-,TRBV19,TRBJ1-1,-,CASSMEGRRTEAFF,TGTGCCAGTAGTATGGAGGGAAGACGGACTGAAGCTTTCTTT
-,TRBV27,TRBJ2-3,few,CASSPLADHTDTQYF,TGTGCCAGCTCTCCCTTAGCGGACCACACAGATACGCAGTATTTT
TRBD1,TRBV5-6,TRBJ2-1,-,CASSLASQGIYNEQFF,TGTGCCAGCAGCTTGGCCTCACAGGGGATCTACAATGAGCAGTTCTTC
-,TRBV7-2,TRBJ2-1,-,CASSPGHGYNEQFF,TGTGCCAGCAGCCCTGGGCATGGGTACAATGAGCAGTTCTTC
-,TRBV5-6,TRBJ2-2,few,CASSSAQGGTGELFF,TGTGCCAGCTCCTCCGCCCAGGGCGGCACCGGGGAGCTGTTTTTT
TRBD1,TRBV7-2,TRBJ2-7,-,CASSLTGQGSHEQYF,TGTGCCAGCAGCTTAACGGGACAGGGGTCCCACGAGCAGTACTTC
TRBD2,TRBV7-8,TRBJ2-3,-,CASSLLGREGSGYTQYF,TGTGCCAGCAGCTTATTGGGCAGGGAGGGGTCTGGATATACGCAGTATTTT
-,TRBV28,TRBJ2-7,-,CASSPAGLAYEQYF,TGTGCCAGCAGTCCCGCTGGACTGGCCTACGAGCAGTACTTC